This TCR beta chain was obtained from a study of CD8+CD57+ T cells in acquired aplastic anemia. General observations from the study: Patients and controls shared around 30 CD8+ CDR3 sequences.

The CDR3 runs 14 residues. V was shortened by 4 bases and J by 10 bases, with 14 bases between the two germline ends. Germline CDR1 is SNHLY and CDR2 is FYNNEI. In its sample, this clonotype was seen a few times. The antigen remains undetermined. Genomic DNA acted as the template from which TCR beta VDJ combination and CDR3 sequence profiling were carried out. TCRdb re-derived calls from the reads in MiXCR, one entry per CDR3 protein. The sample carries 200,000 or so distinct CDR3 sequences, about 64% recorded once. The receptor was isolated from a human donor with severe aplastic anemia or a healthy control (not recorded which). Sequencing was carried out using sorted CD4+, CD8+, or CD8+CD57+ T cells (not recorded which) from PBMCs. The chain carries TRBV2 and TRBJ1-6; no definite D call. CDR3 DNA sequence: TGTGCCAGCAGTGCTCTACCGCCCCGGTCACCCCTCCACTTT. Amino acid sequence: CASSALPPRSPLHF.